The TCR beta chain described here comes from a study of cytomegalovirus exposure and HLA in healthy donors. This clone was found a few times. Its antigen remains unidentified. Germline lookup yields CDR1 ENHRY and CDR2 SYGVKD. Trimming removed 3 bases from V and 4 bases from J; junction bases left unmatched: 7. The CDR3 runs 15 residues. PCR primers comprised 60 Vbeta and 13 Jbeta primers. Under the authors' procedure: Among the unique TCR beta chains that a later analysis counted, about 85 million in all, 10 million to 14 million were shared. Sequencing used immunoSEQ multiplex PCR; TCRdb keeps in-frame clones, though not all of them. V and J calls and clone size follow that table, whereas D and trimming were derived from the DNA. Altogether some 59,000 clones are present, approximately 77% being singletons, with the ten largest covering roughly 3.2%. Whole-study findings and limits: The listing of 150 or so TCR beta chains classed them as cytomegalovirus-associated. Analysis performed later found 16,000 or so TCR beta sequences associated with HLA alleles at 0.05 false discovery rate.

The source is a young woman in good health and CMV-seronegative. The sequencing input was PBMCs. The chain couples TRBV10-3 to TRBJ2-7; 9 positions agree with TRBD2. CDR3 region: CAISEAPSGEYEQYF. DNA for the CDR3: TGTGCCATCAGTGAAGCCCCTAGCGGGGAATACGAGCAGTACTTC.